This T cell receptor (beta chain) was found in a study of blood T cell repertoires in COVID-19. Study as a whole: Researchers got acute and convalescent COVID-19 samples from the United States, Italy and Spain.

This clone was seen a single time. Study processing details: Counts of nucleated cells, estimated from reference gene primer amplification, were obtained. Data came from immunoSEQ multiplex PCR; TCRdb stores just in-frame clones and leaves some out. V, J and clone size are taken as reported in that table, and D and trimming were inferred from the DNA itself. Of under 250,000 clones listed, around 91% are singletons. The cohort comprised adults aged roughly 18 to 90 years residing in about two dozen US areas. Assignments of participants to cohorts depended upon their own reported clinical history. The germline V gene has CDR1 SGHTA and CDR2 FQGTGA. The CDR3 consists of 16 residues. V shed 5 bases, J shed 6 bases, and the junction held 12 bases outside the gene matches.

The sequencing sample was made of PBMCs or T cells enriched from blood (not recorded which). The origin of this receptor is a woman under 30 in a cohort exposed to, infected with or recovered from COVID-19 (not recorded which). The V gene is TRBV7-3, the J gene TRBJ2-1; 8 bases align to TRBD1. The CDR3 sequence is CASSPGQGRVLNEQFF. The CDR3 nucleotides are TGTGCCAGCAGCCCTGGACAGGGAAGGGTTCTCAATGAGCAGTTCTTC.